This is a list of T cell receptor beta chains from one sample in a study of identical twins. TCRdb recomputed calls from the 5' RACE reads with MiXCR, one row per CDR3 protein. The data show approximately 700,000 distinct CDR3 sequences, roughly 18% seen once. The data also belong to a second study, concerning T cells expressing NK-cell markers.

The sequenced sample consisted of PBMCs. The receptor source for this set is a young woman in good health. Each CDR3 is given with its conserved first and last residue. A D gene is named only where the DNA matches it firmly. Part of the rows lack a size; the others show once, few, many or a class for expanded clones.

clone_size j_call v_call d_call cdr3_nt cdr3_aa
NA TRBJ1-1 TRBV6-5 NA TGTGCCAGCAGTTCCACAACCTTGAACACTGAAGCTTTCTTT CASSSTTLNTEAFF
NA TRBJ1-3 TRBV7-9 NA TGTGCCAGCAGCCCCGGGACAACCCCTGGAAACACCATATATTTT CASSPGTTPGNTIYF
many TRBJ2-1 TRBV5-1 TRBD2 TGCGCCAGCAGGGCAATAGCGGGGGCGCCATATGAGCAGTTCTTC CASRAIAGAPYEQFF
NA TRBJ2-7 TRBV4-2 NA TGTGCCAGCAGCCATTCCGGCGCCTACGAGCAGTACTTC CASSHSGAYEQYF
NA TRBJ2-7 TRBV19 NA TGTGCCAGTAGTATCGTGGGCTACGAGCAGTACTTC CASSIVGYEQYF
NA TRBJ2-2 TRBV12-3/TRBV12-4 NA TGTGCCAGCAGTTTAATGACCGGGGGGCGGAACACCGGGGAGCTGTTTTTT CASSLMTGGRNTGELFF
NA TRBJ2-3 TRBV20-1 TRBD2 TGCAGTGCTAGCGGAGCGGGAGTGGGGACAGATACGCAGTATTTT CSASGAGVGTDTQYF
NA TRBJ2-1 TRBV7-9 NA TGTGCCAGCAGCCAAGCACGTTCGGGATCCTACAATGAGCAGTTCTTC CASSQARSGSYNEQFF
few TRBJ1-2 TRBV12-3/TRBV12-4 NA TGTGCCAGCAGTTTAGAGAGAACAGGGTTCAGGGGCTACACCTTC CASSLERTGFRGYTF
NA TRBJ2-3 TRBV20-1 TRBD1 TGCAGTGCTGTCAGACGGGGACAGGGACATGCCGGTACGCAGTATTTT CSAVRRGQGHAGTQYF
few TRBJ1-1 TRBV29-1 NA TGCAGCTCCGGGGACGTCGGAGCTTTCTTT CSSGDVGAFF
NA TRBJ2-5 TRBV20-1 TRBD1 TGCAGTGCCGTAGGGGGCTGGGAGACCCAGTACTTC CSAVGGWETQYF
NA TRBJ2-3 TRBV9 TRBD2 TGTGCCAGCAGCCCGACTAGCGGGGTCACAGATACGCAGTATTTT CASSPTSGVTDTQYF
NA TRBJ2-5 TRBV20-1 TRBD1 TGCAGTGCTAGAAGGGGACAGGGACAAGAGACCCAGTACTTC CSARRGQGQETQYF
NA TRBJ1-2 TRBV20-1 NA TGCAGTGCTAAGGGAACAGGGTTTAATGGCTACACCTTC CSAKGTGFNGYTF
NA TRBJ2-7 TRBV5-1 NA TGCGCCAGCAGCCCCACCCTCGCCGACAGGAGGTCGCAGTACTTC CASSPTLADRRSQYF
NA TRBJ2-6 TRBV13 TRBD1 TGTGCCAGCAGCTTGGGACAGGGGTATGGGGCCAACGTCCTGACTTTC CASSLGQGYGANVLTF
few TRBJ2-5 TRBV12-5 TRBD1 TGTGCTAGTGGTTTGGGACAGGGGAGTACCCTGTCAGAGACCCAGTACTTC CASGLGQGSTLSETQYF
many TRBJ2-1 TRBV12-3/TRBV12-4 TRBD2 TGTGCCAGCCGGACTAGCGGGTACAATGAGCAGTTCTTC CASRTSGYNEQFF
few TRBJ2-2 TRBV5-1 TRBD2 TGCGCCAGCAGCTACCCTTCTAGCGGGGGGCCTAACACCGGGGAGCTGTTTTTT CASSYPSSGGPNTGELFF
NA TRBJ1-6 TRBV20-1 NA TGCAGTGCCCTTGGACAAGGCGATTCACCCCTCCACTTT CSALGQGDSPLHF
few TRBJ1-5 TRBV24-1 NA TGTGCCACCAGTGACCGGGACCCCAAAGGACAGCCCCAGCATTTT CATSDRDPKGQPQHF
NA TRBJ2-7 TRBV7-2 NA TGTGCCAGCAGCTTTTACGGGGGCCCGACCTACGAGCAGTACTTC CASSFYGGPTYEQYF
NA TRBJ1-2 TRBV18 TRBD1 TGTGCCAGCTCACCGGGACAGGGTAACGTCGGCTATGGCTACACCTTC CASSPGQGNVGYGYTF
NA TRBJ2-7 TRBV5-1 NA TGCGCCAGCAGCTTAGCAGGCGAGATCTACGAGCAGTACTTC CASSLAGEIYEQYF
once TRBJ2-5 TRBV13 NA TGTGCCAGCAGCTTAGGCCTAAGTCGGTCTGAGCACGTGAGAAAGACCCAGTACTTC CASSLGLSRSEHVRKTQYF
NA TRBJ2-7 TRBV5-5 NA TGTGCCAGCAGCCCTCGCAGAGGCTCCTACGAGCAGTACTTC CASSPRRGSYEQYF